This T cell receptor beta chain was retrieved from a study of blood T cell repertoires in COVID-19. Study information: From T cells, B-cell-depleted T cells, or PBMCs came the material, which was cDNA or gDNA.

Enrolled during active infection, Seattle patients were then followed longitudinally. How the authors handled the data: Reference gene primer amplification yielded estimated nucleated cell counts. Assay used: immunoSEQ multiplex PCR; TCRdb lists only in-frame clones, some missing. The DNA gave D and trimming, while V, J and clone size come from that table. The data show approximately 170,000 clones, approximately 85% seen once. The germline CDR1 and CDR2 sequences are SGHNT and YYREEE (reference sequence). V was clipped by 5 bases and J by 0 bases; unmatched bases: 7. CDR3 length: 16 amino acids. The sequence derives from a man aged 80 or over with COVID-19, enrolled during active disease. The chain joins TRBV5-4 to TRBJ1-4; TRBD1 matches 7 bases. Specimen: peripheral blood. In nucleotides, the CDR3 is TGTGCCAGCAGGGCCAACAGGGGCCCAACTAATGAAAAACTGTTTTTT. Its translation is CASRANRGPTNEKLFF. The whole variable domain, filled in from reference TRBV5-4 and TRBJ1-4, reads ETGVTQSPTHLIKTRGQQVTLRCSSQSGHNTVSWYQQALGQGPQFIFQYYREEENGRGNFPPRFSGLQFPNYSSELNVNALELDDSALYLCASRANRGPTNEKLFFGSGTQLSVL.